These 14 T cell receptor beta chains originate from one sample sequenced in a study of blood T cell repertoires in COVID-19. Using immunoSEQ multiplex PCR, the repertoire was profiled, and TCRdb retains in-frame clones only, with some absent. The repertoire has about 300,000 clones, about four fifths of them found once; the top ten carry roughly 1.1%. The sequencing input was peripheral blood. These receptor sequences come from a woman between 50 and 59 years old with acute or convalescent COVID-19.

This clone was observed at least ten times. The J gene is TRBJ1-3, the V gene TRBV2, with 7 bases fitting TRBD1. Germline loops: CDR1 SNHLY, CDR2 FYNNEI. J was trimmed by 3 bases and V by 8 bases; bases with no gene match: 10. The CDR3 length is 15 residues. Here the CDR3 reads CASADRARDGNTIYF. The CDR3 nucleotides read TGTGCCAGCGCCGACAGGGCGCGTGATGGAAACACCATATATTTT.

The V and J genes are TRBV19 and TRBJ2-7; 10 bases align to TRBD1. The V segment lost 6 bases and the J segment 7 bases; nucleotides outside the gene matches: 12. This CDR3 comprises 15 residues. The germline CDR1 and CDR2 sequences are LNHDA and SQIVND (reference sequence). The CDR3 nucleotides read TGTGCCAGTAGCCGTGGACGGGACAGGGGACAGGAGCAGTACTTC. Protein: CASSRGRDRGQEQYF.

Here the CDR3 DNA reads TGCGCCAGCAGTGATGACAGGGCTGGGGCCAACGTCCTGACTTTC. This encodes CASSDDRAGANVLTF. This rearrangement joins TRBV10-1 to TRBJ2-6; 7 nucleotides line up with TRBD1. CDR3 length: 15 residues. J was trimmed by 2 bases and V by 3 bases; bases with no gene match: 1. Germline V gene sequence: CDR1 WNHNN, CDR2 SYGVQD (reference sequence).

V gene TRBV16 combines with J gene TRBJ1-1; 8 bases match TRBD1. This CDR3 spans 14 amino acids. V shed 3 bases, J shed 1 base, and the junction held 1 base outside the gene matches. Germline V gene sequence: CDR1 KGHSY, CDR2 FQNENV. CDR3: CASSQDRANTEAFF. In DNA, the CDR3 is TGTGCCAGCAGCCAGGACAGGGCGAACACTGAAGCTTTCTTT.

The chain has TRBV12-5 and TRBJ2-5, with a possible D match to TRBD1 (5 bases). Germline V CDR1 and CDR2: LGHNT, FRNRAP. The CDR3 is 14 residues long. V lost 3 bases and J lost 3, with 11 bases in between. The CDR3 region has the DNA TGTGCTAGTGGTTTCAGGGATGAGAAAGAGACCCAGTACTTC. Translating gives CASGFRDEKETQYF.

The chain joins TRBV30 to TRBJ1-1; D gene uncertain. V dropped 2 bases and J dropped 2 bases, with 3 bases sitting between them. Germline CDR1 is GTSNPN and CDR2 is SVGIG (reference sequence). The CDR3 sequence is 11 residues long. The CDR3 region is CAWSLNTEAFF. The CDR3 coding sequence is TGTGCCTGGAGTCTAAACACTGAAGCTTTCTTT.

A single count supports this clone. This chain uses TRBV12-3 or TRBV12-4 with TRBJ1-2; TRBD1 matches at 7 bases. The CDR3 sequence is 13 residues long. The trim removed 7 bases at V and 1 base at J, leaving 3 bases unmatched. The CDR3 bases are TGTGCCAGCAACAGGGACAGTAACTATGGCTACACCTTC. Protein product: CASNRDSNYGYTF.

The rearrangement joins TRBV4-2 to TRBJ2-7; 9 bases fit TRBD1. V trimming: 4 bases; J trimming: 3 bases; junction bases outside the gene matches: 13. The germline V gene encodes CDR1 LGHNA and CDR2 YNFKEQ. The CDR3 is 17 amino acids. Here the CDR3 reads CASSPAWGQGGIYEQYF. CDR3 DNA: TGTGCCAGCAGCCCAGCTTGGGGACAGGGTGGTATCTACGAGCAGTACTTC.

J is TRBJ2-2 and V is TRBV3-1 (or the pseudogene TRBV3-2), with D hard to call. This CDR3 has 13 residues. Germline loops: CDR1 LGHDT, CDR2 YNNKEL (reference sequence). V shed 2 bases and J shed 4 bases, with 5 bases lying between them. This chain's CDR3 is CASSQHPTGELFF. Written as DNA, the CDR3 is TGTGCCAGCAGCCAACATCCCACCGGGGAGCTGTTTTTT.

The chain combines TRBV20-1 with TRBJ2-7; D possibly corresponds to TRBD1 (6 bases). CDR3 length: 11 amino acids. Germline V gives CDR1 DFQATT, CDR2 SNEGSKA (reference sequence). Trimming left V 5 bases short and J 2 bases short, with 7 bases between. The CDR3 reads CSARTAYEQYF. In DNA form, the CDR3 reads TGCAGTGCTCGGACAGCCTACGAGCAGTACTTC.

The genes are TRBV11-2 and TRBJ1-2, with a possible D match to TRBD1 (5 bases). Trimming took 1 base from V and 2 from J, leaving 8 bases between them. CDR1 and CDR2 (germline): SGHAT, FQNNGV. There are 14 residues in the CDR3. CDR3 residues: CASSLVGANYGYTF. CDR3 nucleotides: TGTGCCAGCAGCTTAGTTGGGGCAAACTATGGCTACACCTTC.

V and J are TRBV6-4 and TRBJ1-1; D ambiguous. Germline loops: CDR1 MRHNA, CDR2 SNTAGT. The V end was cut by 0 bases, the J end by 1 base, with 6 bases between. The CDR3 totals 14 residues. The chain's CDR3 is CASSDSDKNTEAFF. As DNA, the CDR3 is TGTGCCAGCAGTGACTCCGACAAGAACACTGAAGCTTTCTTT.

The rearrangement joins TRBV7-9 to TRBJ1-1; D is undetermined. The germline V gene has CDR1 SEHNR and CDR2 FQNEAQ (reference sequence). The CDR3 spans 10 residues. Trimming took 3 bases from V and 12 from J, leaving 8 bases between them. The CDR3 DNA reads TGTGCCAGCAGCTTTACGGAGCCTTTCTTT. It translates to CASSFTEPFF.

This sequence joins TRBV5-1 and TRBJ2-2; 8 bases are shared with TRBD1. V dropped 0 bases and J dropped 7; count of bases not matched to a gene: 5. Germline V gene data show CDR1 as SGHRS and CDR2 as YFSETQ. CDR3 size: 15 residues. This CDR3 is CASSLVTGESGELFF. CDR3 sequence (DNA): TGCGCCAGCAGCTTGGTGACAGGGGAGAGCGGGGAGCTGTTTTTT.